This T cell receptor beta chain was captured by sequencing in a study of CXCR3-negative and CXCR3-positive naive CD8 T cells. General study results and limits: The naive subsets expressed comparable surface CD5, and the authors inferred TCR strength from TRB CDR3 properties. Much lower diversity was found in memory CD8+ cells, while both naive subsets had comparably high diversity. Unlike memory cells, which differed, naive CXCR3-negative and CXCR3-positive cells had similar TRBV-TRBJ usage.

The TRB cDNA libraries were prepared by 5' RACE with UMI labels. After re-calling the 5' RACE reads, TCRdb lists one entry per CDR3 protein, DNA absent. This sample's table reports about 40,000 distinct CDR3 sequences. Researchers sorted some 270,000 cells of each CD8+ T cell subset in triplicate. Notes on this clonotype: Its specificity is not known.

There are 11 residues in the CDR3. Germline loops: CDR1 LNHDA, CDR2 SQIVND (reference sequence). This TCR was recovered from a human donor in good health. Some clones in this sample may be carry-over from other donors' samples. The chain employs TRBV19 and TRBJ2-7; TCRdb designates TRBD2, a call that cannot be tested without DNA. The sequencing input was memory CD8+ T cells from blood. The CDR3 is CATGGGYEQYF.